This T cell receptor beta chain stems from a study of PD-1 blockade in mismatch repair-deficient tumors. Looking at the study overall: Patients had approximately 12 mismatch repair-deficient cancer types, all previously treated and progressing. Study-wide points: Tumor-resident clones, often absent from pretreatment blood, expanded after pembrolizumab and then contracted.

Only in-frame clones appear in the TCRdb table, and some are missing; sequencing was by immunoSEQ multiplex PCR. The sample yields 15,000 or so clones, about 80% seen once. Notes on this clone: Its antigen is still unknown.

PCR or immunohistochemistry showed mismatch repair deficiency in every enrolled patient. The CDR3 length is 18 residues. The V and J ends lost 4 bases and 2 bases, in that order; junction bases with no gene match: 14. The V gene's germline CDR1 is GTSNPN and CDR2 SVGIG (reference sequence). The chain couples TRBV30 to TRBJ2-6, with 7 bases aligning to TRBD2. Here the sequenced sample was PBMCs, taken 4 weeks after starting pembrolizumab. This TCR was recovered from an adult with mismatch repair-deficient cancer. CDR3 in amino acids: CAWKPRGRVLAGANVLTF. The CDR3, as DNA: TGTGCCTGGAAGCCCCGGGGGAGGGTTCTCGCTGGGGCCAACGTCCTGACTTTC.